This TCR beta chain was recorded in a study of blood T cell repertoires in COVID-19. With 5 bases clipped from V and 6 bases from J, the junction kept 10 bases outside the gene matches. Germline V gene data show CDR1 as LGHDT and CDR2 as YNNKEL (reference sequence). The CDR3 spans 15 residues. Here immunoSEQ multiplex PCR was the method, and the copy in TCRdb shows in-frame clones only, minus some. Of tens of thousands of clones in the sample, 80% to 90% were seen once. Sequenced input: peripheral blood. The chain couples TRBV3-1 (or the pseudogene TRBV3-2) to TRBJ1-1; 9 bases are a match to TRBD1. The source is a woman over 75 with COVID-19, enrolled during active disease. The CDR3 sequence: CASSSRDRVGAEAFF. For the CDR3, the DNA is TGTGCCAGCAGCTCCCGGGACAGGGTGGGGGCTGAAGCTTTCTTT.